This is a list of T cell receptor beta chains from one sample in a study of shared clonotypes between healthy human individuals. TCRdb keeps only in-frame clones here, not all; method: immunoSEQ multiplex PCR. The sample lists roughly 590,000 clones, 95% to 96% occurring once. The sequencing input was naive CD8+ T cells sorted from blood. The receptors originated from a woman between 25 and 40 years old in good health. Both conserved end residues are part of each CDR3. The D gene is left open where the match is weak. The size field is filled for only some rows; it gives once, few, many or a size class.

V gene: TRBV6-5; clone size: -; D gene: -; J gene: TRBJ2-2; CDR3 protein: CASSYGEVLAGELFF; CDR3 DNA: TGTGCCAGCAGTTACGGGGAGGTTTTGGCCGGGGAGCTGTTTTTT
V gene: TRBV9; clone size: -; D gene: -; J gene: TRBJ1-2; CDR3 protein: CASSVYRTANYGYTF; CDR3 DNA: TGTGCCAGCAGCGTGTATAGGACGGCTAACTATGGCTACACCTTC
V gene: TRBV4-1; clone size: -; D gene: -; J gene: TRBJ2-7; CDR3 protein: CASRTESSSYEQYF; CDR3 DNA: TGCGCCAGCAGGACAGAATCATCATCCTACGAGCAGTACTTC
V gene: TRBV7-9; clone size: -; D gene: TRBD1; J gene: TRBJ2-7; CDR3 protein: CASSSDRGAGYEQYF; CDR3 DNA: TGTGCCAGCAGCTCCGACAGGGGAGCCGGCTACGAGCAGTACTTC
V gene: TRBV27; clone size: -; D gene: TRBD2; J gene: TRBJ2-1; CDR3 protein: CASSLLGSTSGPNNEQFF; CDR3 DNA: TGTGCCAGCAGTTTGTTGGGGTCGACTAGCGGGCCCAACAATGAGCAGTTCTTC
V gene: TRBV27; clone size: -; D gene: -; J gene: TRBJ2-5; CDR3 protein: CASSPTGQETQYF; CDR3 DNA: TGTGCCAGCAGTCCTACAGGGCAAGAGACCCAGTACTTC
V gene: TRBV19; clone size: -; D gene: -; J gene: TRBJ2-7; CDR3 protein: CASRDQGWNYEQYF; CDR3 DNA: TGTGCCAGTAGGGATCAGGGGTGGAACTACGAGCAGTACTTC
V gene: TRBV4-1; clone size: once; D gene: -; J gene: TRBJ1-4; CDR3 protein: CASSLRGREGYEKLFF; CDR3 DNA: TGCGCCAGCAGCCTCAGGGGCAGGGAAGGTTACGAAAAACTGTTTTTT
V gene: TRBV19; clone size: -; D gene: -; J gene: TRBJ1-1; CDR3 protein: CASSIFVAGEAFF; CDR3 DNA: TGTGCCAGTAGTATTTTTGTGGCAGGTGAAGCTTTCTTT
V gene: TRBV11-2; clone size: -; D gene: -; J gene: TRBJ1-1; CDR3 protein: CASSLLGFDTEAFF; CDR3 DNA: TGTGCCAGCAGCTTGTTGGGGTTCGACACTGAAGCTTTCTTT
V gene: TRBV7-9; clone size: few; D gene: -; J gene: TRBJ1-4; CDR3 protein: CASSGEGADGGKLFF; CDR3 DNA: TGTGCCAGCAGCGGAGAGGGCGCGGATGGCGGAAAACTGTTTTTT
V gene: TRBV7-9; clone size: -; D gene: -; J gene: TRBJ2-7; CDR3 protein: CASSFPSTGPLSYEQYF; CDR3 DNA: TGTGCCAGCAGCTTTCCCTCTACGGGACCCTTATCCTACGAGCAGTACTTC
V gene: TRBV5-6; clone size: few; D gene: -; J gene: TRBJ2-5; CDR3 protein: CASSLVGEETQYF; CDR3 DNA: TGTGCCAGCAGCTTGGTTGGGGAAGAGACCCAGTACTTC
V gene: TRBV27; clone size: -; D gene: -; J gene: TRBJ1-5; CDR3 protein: CASRPRHVSNQPQHF; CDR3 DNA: TGTGCCAGCCGACCAAGACATGTTAGCAATCAGCCCCAGCATTTT
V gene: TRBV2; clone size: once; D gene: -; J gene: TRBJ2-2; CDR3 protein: CASSELWSGGEDTGELFF; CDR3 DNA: TGTGCCAGCAGTGAATTGTGGTCAGGTGGCGAGGACACCGGGGAGCTGTTTTTT
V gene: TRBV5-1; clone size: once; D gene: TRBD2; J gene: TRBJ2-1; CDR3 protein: CASSSSGIRGNEQFF; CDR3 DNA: TGCGCCAGCAGCTCGAGCGGGATCCGTGGGAATGAGCAGTTCTTC
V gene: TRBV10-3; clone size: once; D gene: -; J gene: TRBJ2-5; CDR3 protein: CAISEEQTAQETQYF; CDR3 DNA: TGTGCCATCAGTGAAGAACAGACGGCCCAAGAGACCCAGTACTTC
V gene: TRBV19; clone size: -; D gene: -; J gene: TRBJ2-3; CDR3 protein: CASLSTPEPASTDTQYF; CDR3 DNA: TGTGCCAGCCTCAGCACCCCGGAGCCAGCTAGCACAGATACGCAGTATTTT
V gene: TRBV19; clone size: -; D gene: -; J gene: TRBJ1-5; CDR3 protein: CASSMTSYSNQPQHF; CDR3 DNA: TGTGCCAGTAGTATGACCAGTTATAGCAATCAGCCCCAGCATTTT
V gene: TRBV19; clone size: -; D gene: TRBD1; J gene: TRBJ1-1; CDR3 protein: CASSIDLETGQAFF; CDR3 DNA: TGTGCCAGTAGTATAGATCTTGAGACAGGGCAAGCTTTCTTT
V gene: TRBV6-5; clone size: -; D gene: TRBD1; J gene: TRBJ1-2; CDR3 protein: CASSYEGADGYTF; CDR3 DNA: TGTGCCAGCAGTTACGAGGGGGCGGATGGCTACACCTTC
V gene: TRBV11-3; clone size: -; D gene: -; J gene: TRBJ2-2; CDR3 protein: CASSLVGSGGELFF; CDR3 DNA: TGTGCCAGCAGCTTAGTAGGGTCTGGCGGGGAGCTGTTTTTT
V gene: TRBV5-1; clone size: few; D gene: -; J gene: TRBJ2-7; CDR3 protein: CASSFGQTYEQYF; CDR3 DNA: TGCGCCAGCAGCTTCGGACAGACCTACGAGCAGTACTTC
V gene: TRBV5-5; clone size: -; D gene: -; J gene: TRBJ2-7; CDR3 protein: CASSHLDSSYEQYF; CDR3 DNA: TGTGCCAGCAGCCACCTGGACAGCTCCTACGAGCAGTACTTC
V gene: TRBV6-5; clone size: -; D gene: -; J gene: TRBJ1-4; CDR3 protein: CASTPGGEDEKLFF; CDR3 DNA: TGTGCCAGCACCCCTGGGGGGGAGGATGAAAAACTGTTTTTT
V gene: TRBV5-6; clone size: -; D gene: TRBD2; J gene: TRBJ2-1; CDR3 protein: CASSPRGLAGGLAEQFF; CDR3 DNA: TGTGCCAGCAGCCCTCGGGGACTAGCGGGAGGGCTGGCTGAGCAGTTCTTC
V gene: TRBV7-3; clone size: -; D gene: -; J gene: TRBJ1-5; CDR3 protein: CASSLSGGQPQHF; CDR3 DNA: TGTGCCAGCAGCTTAAGCGGAGGTCAGCCCCAGCATTTT
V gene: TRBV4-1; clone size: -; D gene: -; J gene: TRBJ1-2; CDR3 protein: CASSQKIGGSGGYTF; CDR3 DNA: TGCGCCAGCAGCCAAAAAATCGGGGGATCGGGAGGCTACACCTTC
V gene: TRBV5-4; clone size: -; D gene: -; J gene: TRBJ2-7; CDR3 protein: CASSLRSGEQYF; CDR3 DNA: TGTGCCAGCAGCTTGAGAAGTGGCGAGCAGTACTTC
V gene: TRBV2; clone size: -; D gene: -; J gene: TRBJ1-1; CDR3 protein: CASSEALNPRNTEAFF; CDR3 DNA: TGTGCCAGCAGTGAAGCGCTTAATCCCAGGAACACTGAAGCTTTCTTT
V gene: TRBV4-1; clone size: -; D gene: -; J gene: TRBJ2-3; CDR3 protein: CASSQDLPRGIADTQYF; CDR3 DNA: TGCGCCAGCAGCCAAGATCTCCCGAGAGGTATCGCAGATACGCAGTATTTT
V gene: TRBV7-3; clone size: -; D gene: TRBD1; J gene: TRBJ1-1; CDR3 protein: CASSLTSDRGTEAFF; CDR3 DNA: TGTGCCAGCAGCTTAACGTCAGACAGGGGCACTGAAGCTTTCTTT
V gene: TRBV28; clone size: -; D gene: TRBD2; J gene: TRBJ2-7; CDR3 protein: CASNALAGRTYEQYF; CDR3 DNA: TGTGCCAGCAACGCTCTAGCGGGTAGAACCTACGAGCAGTACTTC
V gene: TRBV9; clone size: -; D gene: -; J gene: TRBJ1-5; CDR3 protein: CASSATTGKGQPQHF; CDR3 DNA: TGTGCCAGCAGCGCAACCACAGGTAAAGGACAGCCCCAGCATTTT
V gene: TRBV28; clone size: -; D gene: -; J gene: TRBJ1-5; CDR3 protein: CASSLSSRGNQPQHF; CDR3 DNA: TGTGCCAGCAGTTTATCTTCACGGGGTAATCAGCCCCAGCATTTT
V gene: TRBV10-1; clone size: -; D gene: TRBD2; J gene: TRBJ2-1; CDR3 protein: CASPFLREGLNEQFF; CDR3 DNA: TGCGCCAGCCCGTTCTTACGGGAGGGCCTTAATGAGCAGTTCTTC
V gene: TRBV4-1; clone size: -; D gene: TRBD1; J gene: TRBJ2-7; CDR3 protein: CASSQVWTGGDYEQYF; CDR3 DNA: TGCGCCAGCAGCCAAGTCTGGACAGGGGGGGACTACGAGCAGTACTTC
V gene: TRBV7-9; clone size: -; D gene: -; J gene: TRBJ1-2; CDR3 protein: CASSPSLGYTF; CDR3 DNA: TGTGCCAGCAGCCCAAGTCTTGGCTACACCTTC
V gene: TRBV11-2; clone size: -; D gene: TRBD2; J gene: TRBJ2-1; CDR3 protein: CASSLEIAGVFHEQFF; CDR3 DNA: TGTGCCAGCAGCTTAGAGATAGCGGGAGTCTTTCATGAGCAGTTCTTC
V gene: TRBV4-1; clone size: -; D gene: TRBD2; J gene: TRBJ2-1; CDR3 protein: CASSPHAGLAYNEQFF; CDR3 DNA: TGCGCCAGCAGCCCCCATGCGGGACTAGCCTACAATGAGCAGTTCTTC
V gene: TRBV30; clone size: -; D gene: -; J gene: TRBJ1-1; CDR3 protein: CAWSFGVNTEAFF; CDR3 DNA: TGTGCCTGGAGTTTCGGAGTGAACACTGAAGCTTTCTTT
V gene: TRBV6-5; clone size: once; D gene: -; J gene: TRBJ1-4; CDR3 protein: CASSYGIGGLEKLFF; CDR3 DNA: TGTGCCAGCAGTTACGGCATCGGGGGGCTAGAAAAACTGTTTTTT
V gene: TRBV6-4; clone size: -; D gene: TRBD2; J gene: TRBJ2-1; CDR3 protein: CASSDSSGSGEQFF; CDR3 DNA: TGTGCCAGCAGTGACTCTAGCGGGAGTGGCGAGCAGTTCTTC
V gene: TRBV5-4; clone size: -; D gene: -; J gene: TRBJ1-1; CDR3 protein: CASSLDEENTEAFF; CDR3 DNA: TGTGCCAGCAGCTTGGACGAGGAGAACACTGAAGCTTTCTTT
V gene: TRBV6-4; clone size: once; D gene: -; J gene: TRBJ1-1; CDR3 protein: CASSDSVPKDELNTEAFF; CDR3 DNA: TGTGCCAGCAGTGACTCGGTTCCTAAGGATGAGCTGAACACTGAAGCTTTCTTT
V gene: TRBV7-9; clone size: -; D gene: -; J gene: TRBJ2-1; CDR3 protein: CASSLLVGEINEQFF; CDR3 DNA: TGTGCCAGCAGCTTATTGGTAGGGGAGATAAATGAGCAGTTCTTC
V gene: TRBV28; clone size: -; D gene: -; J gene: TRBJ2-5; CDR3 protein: CASSLEDQETQYF; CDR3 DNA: TGTGCCAGCAGTTTAGAGGACCAAGAGACCCAGTACTTC
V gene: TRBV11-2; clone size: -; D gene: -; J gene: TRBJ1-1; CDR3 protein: CASSLDSFMNTEAFF; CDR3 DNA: TGTGCCAGCAGCTTAGATTCGTTCATGAACACTGAAGCTTTCTTT
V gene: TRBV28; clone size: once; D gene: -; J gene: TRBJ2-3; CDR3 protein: CASSLVLGSTDTQYF; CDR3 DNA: TGTGCCAGCAGTTTGGTTTTGGGTAGCACAGATACGCAGTATTTT
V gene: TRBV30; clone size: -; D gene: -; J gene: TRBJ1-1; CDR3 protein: CAWSVLGVVQAFF; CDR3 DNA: TGTGCCTGGAGTGTTCTTGGAGTTGTACAAGCTTTCTTT
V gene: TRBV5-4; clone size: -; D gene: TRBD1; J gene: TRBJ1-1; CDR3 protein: CASSWPGDRDTEAFF; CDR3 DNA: TGTGCCAGCAGCTGGCCGGGGGACAGGGACACTGAAGCTTTCTTT
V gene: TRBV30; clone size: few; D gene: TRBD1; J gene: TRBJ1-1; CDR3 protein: CAGDREDTEAFF; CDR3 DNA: TGTGCCGGGGACAGGGAGGACACTGAAGCTTTCTTT
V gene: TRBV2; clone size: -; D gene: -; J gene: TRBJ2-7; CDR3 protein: CASMIGQNYEQYF; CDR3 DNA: TGTGCCAGCATGATAGGACAGAACTACGAGCAGTACTTC
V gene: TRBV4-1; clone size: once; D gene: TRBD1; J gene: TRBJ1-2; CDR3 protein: CASSQWARGVDYGYTF; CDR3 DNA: TGCGCCAGCAGCCAATGGGCCAGGGGGGTTGACTATGGCTACACCTTC
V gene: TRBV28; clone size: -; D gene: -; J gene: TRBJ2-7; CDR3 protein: CASSSLPSPGRSSYEQYF; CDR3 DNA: TGTGCCAGCAGTTCCCTCCCTTCTCCGGGACGGAGCTCCTACGAGCAGTACTTC